One and the same sample provided the 26 T cell receptor beta chains below, sequenced in a study of T cells after yellow fever vaccination. One entry per CDR3 protein, called by TCRdb with MiXCR from the 5' RACE reads. In the table there are a few hundred thousand distinct CDR3 sequences, around 6.8% of which are singletons. Sequencing was performed on PBMCs, taken more than 35 days after the first yellow fever vaccination. These receptor sequences come from a man between 18 and 35 years old who received the YFV17D yellow fever vaccine.

In this sample, this clonotype turned up a few times. The chain combines TRBV5-1 with TRBJ2-5, with D hard to call. Germline V gene lookup returns CDR1 SGHRS and CDR2 YFSETQ. The CDR3 spans 15 residues. V lost 1 base, J lost 2 bases, and 12 bases lay in between. CDR3: CASSLNQGLQETQYF. The CDR3, as DNA: TGCGCCAGCAGCTTGAACCAAGGCCTACAAGAGACCCAGTACTTC.

This clonotype was detected a few times. The J gene is TRBJ1-2, the V gene TRBV29-1, with D hard to call. V shed 4 bases and J shed 8 bases, with 23 bases lying between them. The CDR3 is 15 residues long. Germline loops: CDR1 SQVTM, CDR2 ANQGSEA. The CDR3 bases are TGCAGCGTTGCGGAAAAGACTGAGAAGCGTGGCGGCTACACCTTC. Its translation: CSVAEKTEKRGGYTF.

V is TRBV9 and J is TRBJ2-3; 11 bases align to TRBD1. The V gene end was trimmed by 4 bases and the J gene end by 4 bases; junction bases not matched to a gene: 2. The CDR3 totals 14 residues. Germline CDR1 reads SGDLS; CDR2 reads YYNGEE. CDR3 loop: CASSRTGGSDTQYF. As DNA, the CDR3 is TGTGCCAGCAGCAGGACAGGGGGCTCAGATACGCAGTATTTT. Full variable domain (rest looked up from reference TRBV9 and TRBJ2-3): DSGVTQTPKHLITATGQRVTLRCSPRSGDLSVYWYQQSLDQGLQFLIQYYNGEERAKGNILERFSAQQFPDLHSELNLSSLELGDSALYFCASSRTGGSDTQYFGPGTRLTVL.

The rearrangement joins TRBV6-5 to TRBJ1-2, with TRBD1 identical over 8 bases. CDR3 length equals 14 residues. Germline V gene lookup returns CDR1 MNHEY and CDR2 SVGAGI. With 2 bases clipped from V and 8 bases from J, the junction kept 7 bases outside the gene matches. This CDR3 is CASSYRRGQGGYTF. The CDR3 DNA reads TGTGCCAGCAGTTACCGCAGGGGGCAGGGGGGCTACACCTTC.

This sequence joins TRBV5-6 and TRBJ1-6; D ambiguous. CDR1 SGHDT and CDR2 YYEEEE come from the germline V gene. This CDR3 is 12 amino acids long. Trimming left V 4 bases short and J 10 bases short, with 9 bases between. The CDR3 DNA reads TGTGCCAGCAGCCAGGAGCGGTCACCCCTCCACTTT. This gives the protein CASSQERSPLHF.

The rearrangement links TRBV6-5 to TRBJ2-7; a weak D match, TRBD1 (5 bases). Per germline, CDR1 MNHEY and CDR2 SVGAGI. V gave up 0 bases and J gave up 2 bases, with 17 bases separating them. The CDR3 is made up of 17 amino acids. CDR3 protein: CASSYSKSGHFTYEQYF. CDR3 DNA sequence: TGTGCCAGCAGTTACTCGAAATCAGGACACTTCACCTACGAGCAGTACTTC.

This clonotype was counted between two and nine times. The chain joins TRBV20-1 to TRBJ1-1, with a weak D call TRBD1 (6 bases). Germline values: CDR1 DFQATT, CDR2 SNEGSKA (reference sequence). V was pared by 3 bases and J by 4 bases, with 24 bases between. The CDR3 contains 17 residues. In DNA form, the CDR3 reads TGCAGTGCTAGGGGGGGCAGGGGCACATCTTACGGCACTGAAGCTTTCTTT. This sequence encodes CSARGGRGTSYGTEAFF.

This clonotype was seen only a few times. The chain couples TRBV7-9 to TRBJ1-1; D is perhaps TRBD1 (6 bases). Germline V gives CDR1 SEHNR, CDR2 FQNEAQ (reference sequence). The V gene lost 5 bases and the J gene lost 5 bases, with 21 bases spanning the gap. The CDR3 has 16 amino acids. In nucleotides, the CDR3 is TGTGCCAGCAGCCCGGAAGGGGGGGCGATGAGAACTGAAGCTTTCTTT. It encodes CASSPEGGAMRTEAFF. The complete variable domain, with remaining parts taken from reference TRBV7-9 and TRBJ1-1, reads DTGVSQNPRHKITKRGQNVTFRCDPISEHNRLYWYRQTLGQGPEFLTYFQNEAQLEKSRLLSDRFSAERPKGSFSTLEIQRTEQGDSAMYLCASSPEGGAMRTEAFFGQGTRLTVV.

V is TRBV19 and J is TRBJ2-6; 8 bases line up with TRBD1. The CDR3 contains 20 residues. Germline loops: CDR1 LNHDA, CDR2 SQIVND (reference sequence). V shed 9 bases, J shed 0 bases, and the junction held 19 bases outside the gene matches. The CDR3: CASKGIRGGQADSGANVLTF. The CDR3 nucleotides read TGTGCCAGCAAGGGGATCAGAGGGGGACAGGCCGACTCTGGGGCCAACGTCCTGACTTTC.

This clonotype was counted at least ten times. This chain links TRBV28 with TRBJ2-3; D assignment may be TRBD1 or TRBD2 (6 bases each). The CDR3 consists of 16 residues. The germline V gene has CDR1 MDHEN and CDR2 SYDVKM. Trimming cost V 3 bases and J 2 bases, with 15 bases left between them. For the CDR3, the DNA is TGTGCCAGCAGTTTTTCGGGGGCTACATACACAGATACGCAGTATTTT. Amino acid sequence: CASSFSGATYTDTQYF.

This clonotype was observed a few times. This chain joins TRBV15 and TRBJ1-4; perhaps TRBD1 as D (5 bases). There are 15 residues in the CDR3. Germline-derived CDR1 and CDR2 are LNHNV and YYDKDF (reference sequence). Trimming removed 5 bases at V and 3 bases at J, with 13 bases between. CDR3 protein: CATSLGRVPNEKLFF. CDR3 coding DNA: TGTGCCACCAGCTTAGGCAGGGTACCTAATGAAAAACTGTTTTTT. Based on the CDR3 plus reference TRBV15 and TRBJ1-4, the full variable domain is DAMVIQNPRYQVTQFGKPVTLSCSQTLNHNVMYWYQQKSSQAPKLLFHYYDKDFNNEADTPDNFQSRRPNTSFCFLDIRSPGLGDTAMYLCATSLGRVPNEKLFFGSGTQLSVL.

This chain joins TRBV6-2 or TRBV6-3 and TRBJ1-5, with 7 bases that match TRBD1. The CDR3 sequence is 18 residues long. V shed 2 bases and J 2 bases; nucleotides not matched to a gene: 12. The germline CDR1 and CDR2 sequences are MNHEY and SVGEGT. As DNA, the CDR3 is TGTGCCAGCAGTTACGGGGACTTCCGAACAGGGGGCAATCAGCCCCAGCATTTT. Encoded protein: CASSYGDFRTGGNQPQHF.

This clonotype appeared a few times. The chain recombines TRBV12-3 or TRBV12-4 with TRBJ2-3, with 10 bases matching TRBD2. Trimming cost V 7 bases and J 0 bases; bases outside gene matches: 4. The CDR3 length is 15 residues. The CDR3 loop is CASTSSGGSTDTQYF. The CDR3 DNA is TGTGCCAGCACCTCTAGCGGGGGTAGCACAGATACGCAGTATTTT.

The chain couples TRBV6-1 to TRBJ1-2; D is uncertain. The germline CDR1 and CDR2 sequences are MNHNS and SASEGT. The V and J ends lost 8 bases and 0 bases respectively, with 7 bases between them. This CDR3 region has 12 residues. CDR3 sequence (DNA): TGTGCCAGCTCGTATTCTAACTATGGCTACACCTTC. Amino acid sequence: CASSYSNYGYTF.

This clonotype was counted a few times. The rearrangement links TRBV3-1 to TRBJ1-1, with a weak D call TRBD1 (6 bases). CDR1 is LGHDT and CDR2 is YNNKEL in the germline V gene (reference sequence). The V end was cut by 6 bases, the J end by 5 bases, with 19 bases between. The CDR3 sequence is 15 residues long. The CDR3 loop reads CASRDSNKVFTEAFF. CDR3 nucleotide sequence: TGTGCCAGCAGGGACAGCAACAAGGTTTTTACTGAAGCTTTCTTT.

This clonotype was observed at least ten times. The gene calls are TRBV7-2 and TRBJ2-1, with D uncertain. Germline CDR1 and CDR2: SGHTA and FQGNSA. This CDR3 is 14 amino acids long. Trimming pared 2 bases from V and 10 bases from J, leaving 15 bases between. CDR3 nucleotide sequence: TGTGCCAGCAGCTTAAGTCGGTGGACGGAAGAGCAGTTCTTC. Translation: CASSLSRWTEEQFF.

This clonotype was observed a few times. The V call is TRBV4-1, the J call TRBJ2-7, with D tentatively TRBD2 (6 bases). The CDR3 is 13 residues long. Looked up from germline, CDR1 is MGHRA and CDR2 is YSYEKL. Between the trimmed V and J ends, which lost 4 bases and 3 bases, there was a span of 10 bases. The CDR3 region is CASSPWTNYEQYF. The CDR3 nucleotides are TGCGCCAGCAGCCCCTGGACTAACTACGAGCAGTACTTC.

This clonotype appeared a few times. V and J are TRBV19 and TRBJ1-5, with a possible D match to TRBD1 (5 bases). Germline V lookup: CDR1 LNHDA, CDR2 SQIVND (reference sequence). This CDR3 is 14 amino acids long. Deletions cut 5 bases from V and 9 bases from J, with 17 bases between. CDR3 sequence (DNA): TGTGCCAGTAGTCCTCCGGGACTCCCGCGGCCCCAGCATTTT. Protein product: CASSPPGLPRPQHF.

The chain links TRBV7-9 to TRBJ2-6; weak D call: TRBD1 (5 bases). The CDR3 sequence is 15 residues long. With 4 bases removed from V and 0 bases from J, the gap between germline ends came to 7 bases. From germline, CDR1 is SEHNR and CDR2 FQNEAQ (reference sequence). The CDR3 DNA sequence: TGTGCCAGCAGCTCCAGGGCCTCTGGGGCCAACGTCCTGACTTTC. Translation: CASSSRASGANVLTF.

This clonotype was seen ten or more times. The chain recombines TRBV7-6 with TRBJ2-7; 11 bases align to TRBD2. The CDR3 is made up of 16 amino acids. In germline, CDR1 is SGHVS, CDR2 FNYEAQ. Losses at the gene ends were 6 bases for V and 2 bases for J; bases not matched to a gene: 9. In DNA form, the CDR3 reads TGTGCCAGCAGTGGGATAGCGGGGGGGGGAACCTACGAGCAGTACTTC. The encoded protein is CASSGIAGGGTYEQYF. The complete variable domain, with remaining parts taken from reference TRBV7-6 and TRBJ2-7, reads GAGVSQSPRYKVTKRGQDVALRCDPISGHVSLYWYRQALGQGPEFLTYFNYEAQQDKSGLPNDRFSAERPEGSISTLTIQRTEQRDSAMYRCASSGIAGGGTYEQYFGPGTRLTVT.

This clonotype was picked up a small number of times. CDR3 residues: CSAYPSTANTEAFF. For the CDR3, the DNA is TGCAGTGCCTACCCCTCTACAGCGAACACTGAAGCTTTCTTT. This chain connects TRBV20-1 to TRBJ1-1; no clear D gene. V was clipped by 6 bases and J by 1 base, with 15 bases between them. This CDR3 is 14 amino acids long. The germline CDR1 and CDR2 sequences are DFQATT and SNEGSKA (reference sequence).

This clonotype has more than one count but fewer than ten. V usage is TRBV5-4 and J usage is TRBJ2-7; D is possibly TRBD1 or TRBD2 (5 bases each). Germline V gives CDR1 SGHNT, CDR2 YYREEE (reference sequence). The CDR3 is made up of 15 amino acids. The V end was cut by 4 bases, the J end by 2 bases, with 16 bases between. Here the CDR3 DNA reads TGTGCCAGCAGCCCTCAGGGACCGACGACCTACGAGCAGTACTTC. Residues: CASSPQGPTTYEQYF. Full variable domain (remainder filled in from reference TRBV5-4 and TRBJ2-7): ETGVTQSPTHLIKTRGQQVTLRCSSQSGHNTVSWYQQALGQGPQFIFQYYREEENGRGNFPPRFSGLQFPNYSSELNVNALELDDSALYLCASSPQGPTTYEQYFGPGTRLTVT.

This clonotype was counted at least ten times. The chain has TRBV5-1 and TRBJ2-6, with no clear D. The CDR3 is 16 residues long. Germline V gene data show CDR1 as SGHRS and CDR2 as YFSETQ. V was trimmed by 0 bases and J by 4 bases, leaving 11 bases between them. The CDR3 sequence: CASSLGQFLGANVLTF. In DNA, the CDR3 is TGCGCCAGCAGCTTGGGCCAGTTCCTCGGGGCCAACGTCCTGACTTTC.

This clonotype was counted at least ten times. In DNA form, the CDR3 reads TGTGCCAGCAGCTTGGCCCCTGCGGGAGGTGGAAGGAACACCATATATTTT. It encodes CASSLAPAGGGRNTIYF. The rearrangement joins TRBV5-4 to TRBJ1-3; D is uncertain. V lost 0 bases to trimming and J lost 7 bases, with 20 bases between them. Germline V gene data show CDR1 as SGHNT and CDR2 as YYREEE (reference sequence). There are 17 residues in the CDR3.

The chain has TRBV11-2 and TRBJ2-5, with TRBD2 matching 10 bases. The J segment lost 1 base and the V segment lost 5 bases, leaving 13 bases of the junction unmatched. Germline-derived CDR1 and CDR2 are SGHAT and FQNNGV. The CDR3 spans 18 residues. The CDR3 DNA is TGTGCCAGCAGCCGGCGGGCTAGCGGGGGCGTTATCCAAGAGACCCAGTACTTC. This translates into CASSRRASGGVIQETQYF.

The chain joins TRBV11-2 to TRBJ1-2; D might be TRBD1 (6 bases). Germline V gene data show CDR1 as SGHAT and CDR2 as FQNNGV. V lost 5 bases, J lost 8 bases, and 18 bases lay in between. This CDR3 spans 14 amino acids. The CDR3 sequence: CASSGQLEGGGYTF. CDR3 in DNA: TGTGCCAGCAGCGGACAGTTAGAGGGAGGCGGCTACACCTTC.